This T cell receptor (beta chain) originates from a study of metastatic and nonmetastatic thyroid tumors. Original processing methods: The authors used CDR3 differences across clinicopathological groups to build a distant-metastasis classifier for papillary thyroid cancer. TCRdb re-called clones via MiXCR from the PCR reads. None of the V and J calls come from the authors' own analysis; TCRdb made them. The sample has approximately 13,000 clones, around a quarter seen once. V was clipped by 7 bases and J by 2 bases, with 15 bases between them. Germline CDR1 SNHLY, CDR2 FYNNEI. This CDR3 is built from 15 residues. Among the patients, none had received any treatment before thyroid surgery. The sample holds many counts of this clone. Its antigen is currently unknown. Findings of the study overall: Reportedly, malignant thyroid tumors had significantly higher TCR beta diversity than benign nodules, in blood and tumor.

The chain has TRBV2 and TRBJ1-5; no reliable D call. The source is a female donor with papillary thyroid cancer or a benign thyroid nodule (not recorded which). Some clones in this sample may be carry-over from other donors' samples. Sequenced sample: blood. The CDR3 nucleotides are TGTGCCAGCACTCGAGATTCCTATGGCAATCAGCCCCAGCATTTT. It encodes CASTRDSYGNQPQHF.